This T cell receptor (beta chain) originates from a study of post-analysis software for immune sequencing data. Overall study: The cohort encompassed relapsing-remitting, secondary progressive and progressive-relapsing multiple sclerosis disease courses.

Findings of the study overall: Controls had lower frequencies than patients of about 5 TRBV segments, which included TRBV5-6, TRBV5-1 and TRBV20-1.

TCR beta libraries were prepared from cDNA with unique molecular identifiers. In TCRdb, the PCR reads were re-called with MiXCR into one record per CDR3 protein. The data show hundreds of thousands of distinct CDR3 sequences, with under 55% seen just once and about an eighth held by the top ten. CDR1 is MDHEN and CDR2 is SYDVKM in the germline V gene. CDR3 length: 14 amino acids. About this clonotype: Its antigen is still unknown.

The chain couples TRBV28 to TRBJ2-7; 7 bases align to TRBD2. The closer fit of TRBJ2-5 to the DNA end suggests the J call may be wrong. The specimen was blood. This receptor was taken from a girl aged 10-17 years with multiple sclerosis. The CDR3 nucleotides are TGTGCCAGCAGTCTGGCGGGGGTGGTGGAGACCCAGTACTTC. Translated, it gives CASSLAGVVETQYF.